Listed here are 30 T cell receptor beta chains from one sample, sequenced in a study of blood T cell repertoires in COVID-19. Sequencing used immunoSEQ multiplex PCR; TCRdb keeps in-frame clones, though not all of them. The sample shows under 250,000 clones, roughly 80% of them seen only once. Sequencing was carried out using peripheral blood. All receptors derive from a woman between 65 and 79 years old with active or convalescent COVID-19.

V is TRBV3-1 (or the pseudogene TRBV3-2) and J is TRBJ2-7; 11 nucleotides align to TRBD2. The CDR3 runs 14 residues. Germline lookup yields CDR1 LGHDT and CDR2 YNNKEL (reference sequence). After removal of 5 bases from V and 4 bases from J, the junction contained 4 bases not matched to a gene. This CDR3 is CASSMTSGTYEQYF. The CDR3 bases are TGTGCCAGCAGCATGACTAGCGGGACTTACGAGCAGTACTTC.

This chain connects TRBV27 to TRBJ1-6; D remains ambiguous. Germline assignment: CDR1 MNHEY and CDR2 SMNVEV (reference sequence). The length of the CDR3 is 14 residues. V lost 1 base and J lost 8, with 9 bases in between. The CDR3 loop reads CASSLFYRDSPLHF. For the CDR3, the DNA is TGTGCCAGCAGTTTATTTTATCGGGATTCACCCCTCCACTTT.

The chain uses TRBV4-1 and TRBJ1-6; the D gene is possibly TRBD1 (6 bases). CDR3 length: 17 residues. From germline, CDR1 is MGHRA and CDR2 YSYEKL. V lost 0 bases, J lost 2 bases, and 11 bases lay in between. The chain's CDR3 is CASSQDGRGAYNSPLHF. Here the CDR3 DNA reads TGCGCCAGCAGCCAAGATGGCAGGGGTGCCTATAATTCACCCCTCCACTTT.

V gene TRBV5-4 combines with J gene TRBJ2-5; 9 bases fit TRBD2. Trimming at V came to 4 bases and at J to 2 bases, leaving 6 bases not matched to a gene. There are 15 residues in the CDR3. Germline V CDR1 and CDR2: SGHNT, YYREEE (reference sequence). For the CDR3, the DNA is TGTGCCAGCAGCGCGATAGCGGGAGCACAAGAGACCCAGTACTTC. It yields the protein CASSAIAGAQETQYF.

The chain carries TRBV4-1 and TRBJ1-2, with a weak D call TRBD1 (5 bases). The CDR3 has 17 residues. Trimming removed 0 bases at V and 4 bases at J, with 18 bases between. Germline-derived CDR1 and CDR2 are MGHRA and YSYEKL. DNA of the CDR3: TGCGCCAGCAGCCAAGAAGGTGAAGGGGCGTACGGCTATGGCTACACCTTC. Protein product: CASSQEGEGAYGYGYTF.

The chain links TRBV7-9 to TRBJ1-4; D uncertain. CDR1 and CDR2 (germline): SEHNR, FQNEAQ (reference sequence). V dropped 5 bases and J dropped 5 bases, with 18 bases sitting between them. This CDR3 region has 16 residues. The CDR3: CASSPALGGFNEKLFF. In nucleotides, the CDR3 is TGTGCCAGCAGCCCCGCCCTCGGAGGGTTCAATGAAAAACTGTTTTTT.

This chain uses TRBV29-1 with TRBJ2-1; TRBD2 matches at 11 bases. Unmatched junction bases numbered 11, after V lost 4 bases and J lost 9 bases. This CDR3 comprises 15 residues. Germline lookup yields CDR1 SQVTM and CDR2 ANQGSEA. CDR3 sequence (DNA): TGCAGCGTTGTAGCGGGAGGGCCCCGGGCGGGTGAGCAGTTCTTC. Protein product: CSVVAGGPRAGEQFF.

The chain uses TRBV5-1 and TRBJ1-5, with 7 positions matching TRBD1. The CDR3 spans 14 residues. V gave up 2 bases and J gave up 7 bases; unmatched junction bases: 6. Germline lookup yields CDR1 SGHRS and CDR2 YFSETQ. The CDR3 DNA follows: TGCGCCAGCAGCTTCGGCCCAGGGGGACAGCCCCAGCATTTT. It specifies CASSFGPGGQPQHF. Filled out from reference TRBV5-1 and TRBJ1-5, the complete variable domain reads KAGVTQTPRYLIKTRGQQVTLSCSPISGHRSVSWYQQTPGQGLQFLFEYFSETQRNKGNFPGRFSGRQFSNSRSEMNVSTLELGDSALYLCASSFGPGGQPQHFGDGTRLSIL.

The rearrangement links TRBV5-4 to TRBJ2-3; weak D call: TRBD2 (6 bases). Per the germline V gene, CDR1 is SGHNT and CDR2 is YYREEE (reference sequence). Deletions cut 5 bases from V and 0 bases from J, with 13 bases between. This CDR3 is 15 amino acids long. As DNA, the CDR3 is TGTGCCAGCAGGGACAAGCGGGCTAGCACAGATACGCAGTATTTT. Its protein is CASRDKRASTDTQYF.

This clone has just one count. This CDR3 is CASSISELAGVNEQFF. The DNA of the CDR3 is TGTGCCAGTAGTATATCTGAACTAGCGGGAGTAAATGAGCAGTTCTTC. The rearrangement uses TRBV19 and TRBJ2-1, with 11 bases lining up with TRBD2. The CDR3 length is 16 residues. Germline-derived CDR1 and CDR2 are LNHDA and SQIVND (reference sequence). The V and J ends lost 2 bases and 7 bases, in that order; junction bases with no gene match: 7.

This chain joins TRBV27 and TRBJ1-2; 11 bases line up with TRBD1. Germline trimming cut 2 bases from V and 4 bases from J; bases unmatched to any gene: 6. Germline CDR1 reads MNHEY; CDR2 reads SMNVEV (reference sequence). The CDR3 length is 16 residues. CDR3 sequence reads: CASSLQDRGRGYGYTF. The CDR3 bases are TGTGCCAGCAGTTTACAGGACAGGGGGCGCGGCTATGGCTACACCTTC.

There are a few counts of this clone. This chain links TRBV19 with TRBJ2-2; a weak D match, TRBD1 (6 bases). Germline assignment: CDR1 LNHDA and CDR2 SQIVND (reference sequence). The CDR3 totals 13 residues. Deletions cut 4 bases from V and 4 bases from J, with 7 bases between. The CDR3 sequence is CASSTGATGELFF. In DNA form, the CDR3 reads TGTGCCAGTAGTACAGGGGCCACCGGGGAGCTGTTTTTT.

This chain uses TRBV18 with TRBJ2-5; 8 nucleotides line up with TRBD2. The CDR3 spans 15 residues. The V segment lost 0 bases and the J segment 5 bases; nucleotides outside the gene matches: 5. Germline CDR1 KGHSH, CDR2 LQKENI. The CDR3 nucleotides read TGTGCCAGCTCACCACCGTCGGTAGCGGGGGAGACCCAGTACTTC. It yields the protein CASSPPSVAGETQYF.

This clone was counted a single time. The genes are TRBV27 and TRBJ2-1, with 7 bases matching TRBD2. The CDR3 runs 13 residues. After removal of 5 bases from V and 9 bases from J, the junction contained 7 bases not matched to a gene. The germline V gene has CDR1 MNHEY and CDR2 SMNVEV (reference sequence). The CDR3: CASSPTSFREQFF. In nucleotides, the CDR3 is TGTGCCAGCAGTCCGACTAGCTTCCGTGAGCAGTTCTTC.

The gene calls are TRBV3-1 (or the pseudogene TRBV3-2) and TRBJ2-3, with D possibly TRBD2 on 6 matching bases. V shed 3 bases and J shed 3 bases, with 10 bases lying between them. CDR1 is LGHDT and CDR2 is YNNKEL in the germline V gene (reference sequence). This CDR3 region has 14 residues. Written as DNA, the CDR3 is TGTGCCAGCAGCCAGAGCGGGCAGACAGATACGCAGTATTTT. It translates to CASSQSGQTDTQYF.

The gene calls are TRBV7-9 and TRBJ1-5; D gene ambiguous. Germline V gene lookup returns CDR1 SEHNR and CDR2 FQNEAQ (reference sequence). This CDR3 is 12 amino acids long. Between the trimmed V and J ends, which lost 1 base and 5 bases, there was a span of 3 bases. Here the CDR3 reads CASSLGDQPQHF. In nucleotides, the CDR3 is TGTGCCAGCAGCTTAGGAGATCAGCCCCAGCATTTT.

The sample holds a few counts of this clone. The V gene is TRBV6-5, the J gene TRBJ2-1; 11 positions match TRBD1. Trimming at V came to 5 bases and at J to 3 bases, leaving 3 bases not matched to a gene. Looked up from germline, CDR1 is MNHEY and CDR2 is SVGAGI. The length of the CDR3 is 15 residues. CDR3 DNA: TGTGCCAGCAGTATCGGGACAGGGGGCTACAATGAGCAGTTCTTC. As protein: CASSIGTGGYNEQFF.

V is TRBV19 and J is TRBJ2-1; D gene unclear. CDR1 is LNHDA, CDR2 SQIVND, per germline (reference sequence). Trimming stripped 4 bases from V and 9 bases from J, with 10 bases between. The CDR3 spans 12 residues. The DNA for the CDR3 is TGTGCCAGTAGTACCGCCTGGGCTGAGCAGTTCTTC. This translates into CASSTAWAEQFF.

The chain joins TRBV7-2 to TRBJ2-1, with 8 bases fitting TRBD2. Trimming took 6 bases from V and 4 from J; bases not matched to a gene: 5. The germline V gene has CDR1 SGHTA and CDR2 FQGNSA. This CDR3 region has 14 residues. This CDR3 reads CASRYSGSYNEQFF. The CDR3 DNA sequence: TGTGCCAGCAGATACAGCGGGAGTTACAATGAGCAGTTCTTC.

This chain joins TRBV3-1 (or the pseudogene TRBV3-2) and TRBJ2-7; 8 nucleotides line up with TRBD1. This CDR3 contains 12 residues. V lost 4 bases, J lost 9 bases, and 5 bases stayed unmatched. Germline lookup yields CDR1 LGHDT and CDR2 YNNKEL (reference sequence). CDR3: CASSPQGVRQYF. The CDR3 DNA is TGTGCCAGCAGCCCACAGGGGGTGAGGCAGTACTTC.

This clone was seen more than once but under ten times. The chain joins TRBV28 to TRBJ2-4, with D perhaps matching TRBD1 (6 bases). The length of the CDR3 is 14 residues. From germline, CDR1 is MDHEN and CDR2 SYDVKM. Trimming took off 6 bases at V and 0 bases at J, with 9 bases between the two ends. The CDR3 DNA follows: TGTGCCAGCAGAGGGGGATTAGCCAAAAACATTCAGTACTTC. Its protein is CASRGGLAKNIQYF.

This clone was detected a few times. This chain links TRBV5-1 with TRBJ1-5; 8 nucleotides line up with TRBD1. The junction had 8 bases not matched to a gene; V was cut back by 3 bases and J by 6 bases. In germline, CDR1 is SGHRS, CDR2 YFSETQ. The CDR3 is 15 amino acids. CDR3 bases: TGCGCCAGCAGCTGGGCAGGGGGCCCGGGTCAGCCCCAGCATTTT. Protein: CASSWAGGPGQPQHF.

The CDR3 DNA sequence: TGTGCCAGTGAGGGACTAGCGGGACTAGGGGAGACCCAGTACTTC. It encodes CASEGLAGLGETQYF. The rearrangement joins TRBV28 to TRBJ2-5; 13 bases agree with TRBD2. Germline CDR1 MDHEN, CDR2 SYDVKM. The V gene end was trimmed by 9 bases and the J gene end by 5 bases; junction bases not matched to a gene: 9. The CDR3 covers 15 residues.

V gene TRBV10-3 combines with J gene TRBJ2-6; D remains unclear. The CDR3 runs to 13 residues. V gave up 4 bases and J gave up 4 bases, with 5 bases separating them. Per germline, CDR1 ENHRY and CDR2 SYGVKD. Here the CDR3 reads CAISGLGANVLTF. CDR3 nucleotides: TGTGCCATCAGTGGACTGGGGGCCAACGTCCTGACTTTC.

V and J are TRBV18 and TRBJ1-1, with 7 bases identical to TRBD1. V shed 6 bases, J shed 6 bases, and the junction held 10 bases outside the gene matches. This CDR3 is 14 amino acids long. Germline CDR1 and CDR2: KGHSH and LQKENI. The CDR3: CASSPTRQGPEAFF. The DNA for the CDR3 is TGTGCCAGCTCTCCAACTCGACAGGGTCCTGAAGCTTTCTTT.

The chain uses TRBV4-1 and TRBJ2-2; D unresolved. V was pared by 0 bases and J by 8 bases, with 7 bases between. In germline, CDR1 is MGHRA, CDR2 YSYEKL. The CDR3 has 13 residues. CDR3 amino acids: CASSQDSEGELFF. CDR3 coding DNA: TGCGCCAGCAGCCAAGATTCGGAGGGGGAGCTGTTTTTT.

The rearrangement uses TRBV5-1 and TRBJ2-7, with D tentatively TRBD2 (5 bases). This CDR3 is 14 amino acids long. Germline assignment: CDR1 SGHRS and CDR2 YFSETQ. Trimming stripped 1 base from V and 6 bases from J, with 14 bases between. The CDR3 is CASSLIPGESEQYF. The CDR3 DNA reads TGCGCCAGCAGCTTGATTCCCGGGGAGAGCGAGCAGTACTTC.

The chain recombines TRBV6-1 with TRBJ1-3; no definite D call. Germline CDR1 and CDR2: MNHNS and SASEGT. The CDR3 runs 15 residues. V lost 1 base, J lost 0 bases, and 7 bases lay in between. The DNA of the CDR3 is TGTGCCAGCAGTGAAGGGGCCAACTCTGGAAACACCATATATTTT. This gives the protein CASSEGANSGNTIYF.

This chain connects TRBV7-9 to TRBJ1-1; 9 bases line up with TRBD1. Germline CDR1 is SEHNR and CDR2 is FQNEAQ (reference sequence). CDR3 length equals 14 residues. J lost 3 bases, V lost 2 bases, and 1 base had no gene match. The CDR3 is CASSLRTGDTEAFF. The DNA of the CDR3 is TGTGCCAGCAGCTTAAGGACAGGGGACACTGAAGCTTTCTTT.

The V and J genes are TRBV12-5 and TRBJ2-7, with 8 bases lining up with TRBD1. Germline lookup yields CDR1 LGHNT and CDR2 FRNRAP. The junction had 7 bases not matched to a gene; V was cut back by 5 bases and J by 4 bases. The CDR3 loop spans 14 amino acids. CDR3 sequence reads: CASGPGQGAYEQYF. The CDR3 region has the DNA TGTGCTAGTGGTCCCGGGCAGGGGGCGTACGAGCAGTACTTC.